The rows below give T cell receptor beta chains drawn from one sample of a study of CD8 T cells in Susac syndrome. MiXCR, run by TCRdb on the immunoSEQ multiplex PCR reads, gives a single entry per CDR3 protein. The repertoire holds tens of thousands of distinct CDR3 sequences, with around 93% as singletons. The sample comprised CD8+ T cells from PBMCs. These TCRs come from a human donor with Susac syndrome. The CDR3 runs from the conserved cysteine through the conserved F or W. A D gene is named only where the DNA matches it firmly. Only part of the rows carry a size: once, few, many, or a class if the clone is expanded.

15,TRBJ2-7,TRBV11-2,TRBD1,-,TGTGCCAGCAGCTTAGCCTCCGGGACAGGGTACGAGCAGTACTTC,CASSLASGTGYEQYF
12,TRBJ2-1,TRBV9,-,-,TGTGCCAGCAGCGCCGGTAACAATGAGCAGTTCTTC,CASSAGNNEQFF
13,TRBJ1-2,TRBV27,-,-,TGTGCCAGCCGGGCGGGCTTTGGCTATGGCTACACCTTC,CASRAGFGYGYTF
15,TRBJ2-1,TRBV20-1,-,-,TGCAGTGCTCACGGGGGATATCCCTCCTACAATGAGCAGTTCTTC,CSAHGGYPSYNEQFF
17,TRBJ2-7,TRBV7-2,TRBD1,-,TGTGCCAGCAGCTCCCAATTCTGGGACAGCGACTCCTACGAGCAGTACTTC,CASSSQFWDSDSYEQYF
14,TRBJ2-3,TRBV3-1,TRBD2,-,TGTGCCAGCAGCCAAGATCTAAGCGGGAGGACGCAGTATTTT,CASSQDLSGRTQYF
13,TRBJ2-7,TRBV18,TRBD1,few,TGTGCCAGTGCCGGGACAGGGGTCTACGAGCAGTACTTC,CASAGTGVYEQYF
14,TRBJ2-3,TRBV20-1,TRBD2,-,TGCAGTGCTAGAGGGACTAGCGGGTCAGATACGCAGTATTTT,CSARGTSGSDTQYF
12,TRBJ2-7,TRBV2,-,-,TGTGCCACCGTGCTTTCCAACTCCGAGCAGTACTTC,CATVLSNSEQYF
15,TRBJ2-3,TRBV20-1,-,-,TGCAGTGCTAGAGATATTCAGGGAGCGACAGATACGCAGTATTTT,CSARDIQGATDTQYF
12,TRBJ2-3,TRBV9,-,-,TGTGCCAGCAGCGCCCCTGCAGATACGCAGTATTTT,CASSAPADTQYF
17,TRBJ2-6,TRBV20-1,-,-,TGCAGTGCCTACGGACCGTCAGGCAACTCTGGGGCCAACGTCCTGACTTTC,CSAYGPSGNSGANVLTF
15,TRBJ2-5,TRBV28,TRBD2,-,TGTGCCAGCACCCCCACTAGCGGGAGCGGGGAGACCCAGTACTTC,CASTPTSGSGETQYF
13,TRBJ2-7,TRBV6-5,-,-,TGTGCCAGCAGTTACATCAAGGCCTACGAGCAGTACTTC,CASSYIKAYEQYF
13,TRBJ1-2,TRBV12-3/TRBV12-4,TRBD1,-,TGTGCCAGCAGCCCGGACAGGGGCCACGGCTACACCTTC,CASSPDRGHGYTF
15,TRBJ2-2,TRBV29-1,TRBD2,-,TGCAGCGTCGAAAAGCGGGAGGGTTCCACCGGGGAGCTGTTTTTT,CSVEKREGSTGELFF
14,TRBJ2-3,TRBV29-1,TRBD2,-,TGCAGCGTAGGGACTAGCGGGAGGGCAGATACGCAGTATTTT,CSVGTSGRADTQYF
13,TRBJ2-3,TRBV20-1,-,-,TGCAGTGCGAAGACAGAAGCCACAGATACGCAGTATTTT,CSAKTEATDTQYF
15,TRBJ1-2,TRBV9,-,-,TGTGCCAGCAGCGTAGCCCCGGACGGTAACTATGGCTACACCTTC,CASSVAPDGNYGYTF
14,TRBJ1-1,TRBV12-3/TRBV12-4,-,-,TGTGCCAGCAGTTTAGGTTCGGTGAACACTGAAGCTTTCTTT,CASSLGSVNTEAFF
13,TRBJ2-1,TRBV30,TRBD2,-,TGTGCCCGGGCGCGGGAGGGCCTCAATGAGCAGTTCTTC,CARAREGLNEQFF
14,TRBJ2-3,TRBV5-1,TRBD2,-,TGCGCCAGCAGCTTCGGCGGGAGCGCAGATACGCAGTATTTT,CASSFGGSADTQYF
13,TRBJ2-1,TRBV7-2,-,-,TGTGCCAGCAGCTTAACTACCGTGAATGAGCAGTTCTTC,CASSLTTVNEQFF
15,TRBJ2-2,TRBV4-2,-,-,TGTGCCAGCAGCCAGGAGGAGGCGGACACCGGGGAGCTGTTTTTT,CASSQEEADTGELFF
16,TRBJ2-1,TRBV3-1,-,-,TGTGCCAGCAGCCCCGTACGCCTTGGGCCCTACAATGAGCAGTTCTTC,CASSPVRLGPYNEQFF
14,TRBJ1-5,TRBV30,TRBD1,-,TGTGCCTGGAGTCCCGGGACAGGCGATCAGCCCCAGCATTTT,CAWSPGTGDQPQHF
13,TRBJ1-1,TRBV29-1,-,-,TGCAGCGTTGAAGGGGGGGCCGACACTGAAGCTTTCTTT,CSVEGGADTEAFF
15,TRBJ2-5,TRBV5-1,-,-,TGCGCCAGCAGGGACCGGGACTCGGGCCAAGAGACCCAGTACTTC,CASRDRDSGQETQYF
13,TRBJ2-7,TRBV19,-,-,TGTGCCAGTAGTATCGGGACAAACTACGAGCAGTACTTC,CASSIGTNYEQYF
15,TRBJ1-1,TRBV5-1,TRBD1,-,TGCGCCAGCAGCTTCCCCCGACAGGGAGGTACTGAAGCTTTCTTT,CASSFPRQGGTEAFF
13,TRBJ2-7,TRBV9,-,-,TGTGCCAGCAGCCCAGAGGGGATCCACGAGCAGTACTTC,CASSPEGIHEQYF
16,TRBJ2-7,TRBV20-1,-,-,TGCAGTGCTAGAGATCCGGGGGCTAGATCTCCCTCCGAGCAGTACTTC,CSARDPGARSPSEQYF
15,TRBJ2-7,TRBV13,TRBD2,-,TGTGCCAGCAGCTTCCGGACTAGCGGGACCTACGAGCAGTACTTC,CASSFRTSGTYEQYF
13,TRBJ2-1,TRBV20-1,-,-,TGCAGTGCTAGAATGGAGGGGGGGAATGAGCAGTTCTTC,CSARMEGGNEQFF
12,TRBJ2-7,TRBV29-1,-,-,TGCAGCGTATGGGGCGCCGGCTACGAGCAGTACTTC,CSVWGAGYEQYF
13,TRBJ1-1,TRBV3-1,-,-,TGTGCCAGCAGCCTCACACTGAACACTGAAGCTTTCTTT,CASSLTLNTEAFF
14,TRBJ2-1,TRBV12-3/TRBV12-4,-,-,TGTGCCAGCAGTTTACATGGGCTTTTGGATGAGCAGTTCTTC,CASSLHGLLDEQFF
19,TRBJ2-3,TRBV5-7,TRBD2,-,TGTGCCAGCAGCTTGTCCCCTAGCGGGAGGGCCGACGCAACAGATACGCAGTATTTT,CASSLSPSGRADATDTQYF
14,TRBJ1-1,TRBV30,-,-,TGTGCCTGCGGACAGCTAATCATGAACACTGAAGCTTTCTTT,CACGQLIMNTEAFF
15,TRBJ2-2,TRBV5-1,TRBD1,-,TGCGCCAGCAGGGGTCCGACAGGGCCCACCGGGGAGCTGTTTTTT,CASRGPTGPTGELFF
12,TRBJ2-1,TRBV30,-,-,TGTGCCTGGGAGGAACTCTACAATGAGCAGTTCTTC,CAWEELYNEQFF
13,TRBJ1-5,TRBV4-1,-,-,TGCGCCAGCAGCCAAGAATTGGATCAGCCCCAGCATTTT,CASSQELDQPQHF
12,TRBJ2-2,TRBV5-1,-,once,TGCGCCAGCAGCTTCGAAGCCGGGGAGCTGTTTTTT,CASSFEAGELFF
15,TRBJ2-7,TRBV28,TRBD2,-,TGTGCCAGCAGTTTCATGGCGGGAGGCTCGTACGAGCAGTACTTC,CASSFMAGGSYEQYF
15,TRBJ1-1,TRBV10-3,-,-,TGTGCCATCAGTGAGTTTCTTCGAGGTCCCCTTGAAGCTTTCTTT,CAISEFLRGPLEAFF
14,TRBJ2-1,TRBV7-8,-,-,TGTGCCAGCAGCTTAGGGTGGCCGGACAATGAGCAGTTCTTC,CASSLGWPDNEQFF
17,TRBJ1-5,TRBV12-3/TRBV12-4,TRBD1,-,TGTGCCAGCAGTTTAGGGAACCTCCGGGACAGGGAATTGCCCCAGCATTTT,CASSLGNLRDRELPQHF
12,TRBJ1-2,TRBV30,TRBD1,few,TGTGCCGCGACAGGGTCGGACTATGGCTACACCTTC,CAATGSDYGYTF
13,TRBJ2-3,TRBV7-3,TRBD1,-,TGTGCCAGCAGCTCAGGGGGCGCAGATACGCAGTATTTT,CASSSGGADTQYF
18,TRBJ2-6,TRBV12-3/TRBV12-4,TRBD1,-,TGTGCCAGCAGTTCACCCCTGCGGGACAGGTCTGGGGCCAACGTCCTGACTTTC,CASSSPLRDRSGANVLTF
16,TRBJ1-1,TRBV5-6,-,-,TGTGCCAGCAGCTTGGCGGCGGGGGGGTCGGACACTGAAGCTTTCTTT,CASSLAAGGSDTEAFF